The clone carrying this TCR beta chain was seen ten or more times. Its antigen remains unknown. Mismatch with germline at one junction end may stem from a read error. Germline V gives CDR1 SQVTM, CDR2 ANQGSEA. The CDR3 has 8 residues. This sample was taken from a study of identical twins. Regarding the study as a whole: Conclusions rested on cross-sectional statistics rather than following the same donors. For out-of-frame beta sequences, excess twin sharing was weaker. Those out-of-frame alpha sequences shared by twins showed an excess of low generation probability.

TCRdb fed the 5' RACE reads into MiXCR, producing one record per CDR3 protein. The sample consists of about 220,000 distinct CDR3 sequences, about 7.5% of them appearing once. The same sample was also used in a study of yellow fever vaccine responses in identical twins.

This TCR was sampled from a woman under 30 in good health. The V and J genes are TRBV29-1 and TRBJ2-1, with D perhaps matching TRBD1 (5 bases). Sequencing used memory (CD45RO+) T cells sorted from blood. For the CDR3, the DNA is TGCAGCGTTGAAGAGGGGCTTTTC. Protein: CSVEEGLF.